These 25 T cell receptor beta chains came from one sample sequenced in a study of T cells after yellow fever vaccination. MiXCR was run by TCRdb on the 5' RACE reads, yielding one entry per CDR3 protein. The table records around 610,000 distinct CDR3 sequences, roughly 14% of them present only once. Material: PBMCs, obtained on the day of the yellow fever booster vaccination. These receptors all stem from a man aged 25 to 40 who received the YFV17D yellow fever vaccine.

The V gene is TRBV6-5, the J gene TRBJ2-7; 10 nucleotides agree with TRBD1. Germline values: CDR1 MNHEY, CDR2 SVGAGI. V shed 2 bases and J 3 bases; nucleotides not matched to a gene: 1. This CDR3 region has 14 residues. This CDR3 reads CASSYGDRGYEQYF. The CDR3 DNA follows: TGTGCCAGCAGTTACGGGGACAGGGGCTACGAGCAGTACTTC.

This clonotype was detected only a few times. The CDR3 DNA reads as TGTGCCAGCAGCCCCCCTAAGATCTACGAGCAGTACTTC. As protein: CASSPPKIYEQYF. This rearrangement joins TRBV7-9 to TRBJ2-7; D is undetermined. Trimming removed 5 bases at V and 3 bases at J, with 11 bases between. CDR3 size: 13 residues. Per germline, CDR1 SEHNR and CDR2 FQNEAQ (reference sequence).

This clonotype has only a few counts. The chain recombines TRBV25-1 with TRBJ2-5; either TRBD1 or TRBD2 may fit D (5 bases each). This CDR3 spans 14 amino acids. V lost 6 bases to trimming and J lost 2 bases, with 13 bases between them. From germline, CDR1 is MGHDK and CDR2 SYGVNS. The CDR3 DNA reads TGTGCCAGCAGAGCGGACACGAGTCAAGAGACCCAGTACTTC. Translation gives CASRADTSQETQYF.

This clonotype was recorded a few times. V and J are TRBV7-9 and TRBJ1-1; maybe TRBD1 (6 bases). The CDR3 is 15 amino acids. The germline V gene encodes CDR1 SEHNR and CDR2 FQNEAQ (reference sequence). V lost 1 base and J 8 bases, leaving 17 bases between the germline ends. CDR3 residues: CASSLGQPGALEAFF. Here the CDR3 DNA reads TGTGCCAGCAGCTTAGGCCAGCCAGGGGCCTTGGAAGCTTTCTTT. Supplemented by reference TRBV7-9 and TRBJ1-1, the full variable domain reads DTGVSQNPRHKITKRGQNVTFRCDPISEHNRLYWYRQTLGQGPEFLTYFQNEAQLEKSRLLSDRFSAERPKGSFSTLEIQRTEQGDSAMYLCASSLGQPGALEAFFGQGTRLTVV.

There are a few counts of this clonotype. The V gene is TRBV19, the J gene TRBJ2-3; D not resolved. Germline V gene lookup returns CDR1 LNHDA and CDR2 SQIVND (reference sequence). The CDR3 runs to 16 residues. The ends were cut back, 6 bases at V and 4 bases at J, with 20 bases in the middle. The CDR3 DNA sequence: TGTGCCAGTAGCCGAATAAGGACCGAGTGGGCAGATACGCAGTATTTT. Encoded protein: CASSRIRTEWADTQYF. Filled out from reference TRBV19 and TRBJ2-3, the complete variable domain reads DGGITQSPKYLFRKEGQNVTLSCEQNLNHDAMYWYRQDPGQGLRLIYYSQIVNDFQKGDIAEGYSVSREKKESFPLTVTSAQKNPTAFYLCASSRIRTEWADTQYFGPGTRLTVL.

This chain links TRBV12-3 or TRBV12-4 with TRBJ2-7; D may match TRBD1 or TRBD2 (5 bases each). The CDR3 has 14 residues. Trimming took 6 bases from V and 7 from J, leaving 19 bases between them. CDR3 sequence reads: CASSIAVGAREQYF. CDR3 DNA: TGTGCCAGCAGCATTGCGGTCGGGGCGCGGGAGCAGTACTTC.

This clonotype was seen a few times. The DNA for the CDR3 is TGTGCCAGCAGCCAACCCCGGGACTTCCGGGATGAGCAGTTCTTC. Amino acids: CASSQPRDFRDEQFF. The rearrangement joins TRBV5-4 to TRBJ2-1; perhaps TRBD2 as D (6 bases). Germline V lookup: CDR1 SGHNT, CDR2 YYREEE (reference sequence). The CDR3 extends over 15 amino acids. Trimming removed 4 bases from V and 8 bases from J, with 19 bases in between.

This clonotype turned up a few times. The CDR3 DNA reads TGCAGCGTTGAAATCGGGGGGGGTGAGCAGTTCTTC. Protein sequence: CSVEIGGGEQFF. V and J are TRBV29-1 and TRBJ2-1; 8 nucleotides align to TRBD2. J lost 9 bases, V lost 2 bases, and 3 bases had no gene match. Per the germline V gene, CDR1 is SQVTM and CDR2 is ANQGSEA. This CDR3 has 12 amino acids.

This clonotype has more than one count but fewer than ten. The chain recombines TRBV9 with TRBJ2-1; TRBD2 might be the D (6 bases). The germline V and J ends were trimmed by 4 bases and 9 bases, with 23 bases remaining between them. Looked up from germline, CDR1 is SGDLS and CDR2 is YYNGEE. The CDR3 contains 16 residues. The CDR3 protein is CASSQTNIPGSTEQFF. The CDR3 coding sequence is TGTGCCAGCAGCCAAACCAATATCCCCGGGAGCACTGAGCAGTTCTTC.

This clonotype turned up a few times. The gene calls are TRBV6-1 and TRBJ2-1, with TRBD2 identical over 9 bases. The CDR3 runs to 16 residues. V was pared by 5 bases and J by 7 bases, with 12 bases of the junction left unmatched. Germline V gene data show CDR1 as MNHNS and CDR2 as SASEGT. CDR3 bases: TGTGCCAGCAGTAGAGGGGGTAGCGGGAGTTTTAATGAGCAGTTCTTC. Translating gives CASSRGGSGSFNEQFF.

The table lists this clonotype with many counts. The V gene is TRBV30, the J gene TRBJ2-7; D may match TRBD1 or TRBD2 (6 bases each). This CDR3 region has 14 residues. Germline CDR1 reads GTSNPN; CDR2 reads SVGIG (reference sequence). Deletions cut 0 bases from V and 0 bases from J, with 9 bases between. Here the CDR3 DNA reads TGTGCCTGGAGTGTGGGGGGCAGCTCCTACGAGCAGTACTTC. As protein: CAWSVGGSSYEQYF.

The gene calls are TRBV20-1 and TRBJ2-7; 10 bases are a match to TRBD1. The germline CDR1 and CDR2 sequences are DFQATT and SNEGSKA (reference sequence). The ends lost 3 bases at V and 4 bases at J; junction bases unmatched: 3. This CDR3 is built from 13 residues. The CDR3 nucleotides are TGCAGTGCTAGCTGGGACAGGGGTTACGAGCAGTACTTC. This encodes CSASWDRGYEQYF.

V gene TRBV19 combines with J gene TRBJ2-7, with a tentative D call TRBD1 (6 bases). Germline V gene sequence: CDR1 LNHDA, CDR2 SQIVND (reference sequence). This CDR3 has 14 residues. The V end lost 5 bases, the J end lost 7 bases, and 18 bases lay between the germline ends. In nucleotides, the CDR3 is TGTGCCAGTAGTTGGACAGCGACCACTTCGGAGCAGTACTTC. This translates into CASSWTATTSEQYF.

The chain employs TRBV5-6 and TRBJ2-5; D call uncertain. The CDR3 runs 15 residues. In germline, CDR1 is SGHDT, CDR2 YYEEEE. The V gene lost 0 bases and the J gene lost 5 bases, with 14 bases spanning the gap. The chain's CDR3 is CASSLAVSPVETQYF. In DNA form, the CDR3 reads TGTGCCAGCAGCTTGGCCGTCTCCCCAGTGGAGACCCAGTACTTC.

In nucleotides, the CDR3 is TGTGCCAGCAGCGCCCCCGGGACAGGGAGAGGAGAGCAGTACTTC. Amino acids: CASSAPGTGRGEQYF. The chain has TRBV9 and TRBJ2-7; 9 bases agree with TRBD1. Germline loops: CDR1 SGDLS, CDR2 YYNGEE. Germline trimming cut 3 bases from V and 7 bases from J; bases unmatched to any gene: 11. The CDR3 is made up of 15 amino acids.

In this sample, this clonotype turned up a few times. The chain recombines TRBV27 with TRBJ1-6; a weak D match, TRBD1 (5 bases). In germline, CDR1 is MNHEY, CDR2 SMNVEV (reference sequence). CDR3 length equals 15 residues. Trimming pared 10 bases from V and 4 bases from J, leaving 17 bases between. This CDR3 is CATKDSDSYNSPLHF. The CDR3 bases are TGTGCCACCAAAGACTCCGACAGTTATAATTCACCCCTCCACTTT.

This clonotype was observed a handful of times. This CDR3 is CAFDELGTTGELFF. DNA of the CDR3: TGTGCCTTTGATGAGCTTGGAACCACCGGGGAGCTGTTTTTT. The chain joins TRBV30 to TRBJ2-2; D unresolved. Trimming cost V 7 bases and J 4 bases, with 16 bases left between them. The length of the CDR3 is 14 residues. Germline V gives CDR1 GTSNPN, CDR2 SVGIG (reference sequence).

This clonotype was observed at least ten times. The rearrangement links TRBV2 to TRBJ2-1, with TRBD2 identical over 13 bases. In germline, CDR1 is SNHLY, CDR2 FYNNEI. CDR3 length: 14 residues. Trimming at V came to 7 bases and at J to 7 bases, leaving 4 bases not matched to a gene. CDR3 loop: CASTGTSGINEQFF. DNA for the CDR3: TGTGCCAGCACCGGGACTAGCGGGATAAATGAGCAGTTCTTC.

The chain employs TRBV6-1 and TRBJ2-7; 7 bases line up with TRBD1. The V and J ends lost 6 bases and 5 bases, in that order; junction bases with no gene match: 13. This CDR3 region has 15 residues. Germline CDR1 is MNHNS and CDR2 is SASEGT. The CDR3 here is CASRSKQGRVNEQYF. The CDR3 DNA sequence: TGTGCCAGCAGGTCCAAACAGGGGCGAGTCAACGAGCAGTACTTC.

This clonotype was picked up one time. The gene calls are TRBV20-1 and TRBJ2-3; TRBD2 aligns across 11 bases. The CDR3 has 17 amino acids. CDR1 DFQATT and CDR2 SNEGSKA come from the germline V gene (reference sequence). V shed 4 bases, J shed 4 bases, and the junction held 13 bases outside the gene matches. The CDR3, as DNA: TGCAGTGCTACTCGCCCAACTAGCGGGAGTGAGGCAGATACGCAGTATTTT. Residues: CSATRPTSGSEADTQYF.

This clonotype has a handful of counts. J is TRBJ2-1 and V is TRBV11-2; 9 bases fit TRBD2. V trimming: 5 bases; J trimming: 4 bases; junction bases outside the gene matches: 6. This CDR3 comprises 15 residues. Germline loops: CDR1 SGHAT, CDR2 FQNNGV. CDR3: CASSAGLAKYNEQFF. The DNA of the CDR3 is TGTGCCAGCAGCGCAGGACTAGCGAAATACAATGAGCAGTTCTTC. Together with reference TRBV11-2 and TRBJ2-1, the CDR3 gives the full variable domain: EAGVAQSPRYKIIEKRQSVAFWCNPISGHATLYWYQQILGQGPKLLIQFQNNGVVDDSQLPKDRFSAERLKGVDSTLKIQPAKLEDSAVYLCASSAGLAKYNEQFFGPGTRLTVL.

The chain links TRBV24-1 to TRBJ2-7, with 10 nucleotides matching TRBD1. V lost 7 bases, J lost 4 bases, and 12 bases stayed unmatched. Germline values: CDR1 KGHDR, CDR2 SFDVKD. The CDR3 spans 16 residues. This CDR3 reads CATSTRGDRGRYEQYF. CDR3 coding DNA: TGTGCCACCAGCACCCGCGGGGACAGGGGAAGATACGAGCAGTACTTC.

This clonotype came up a few times. The rearrangement uses TRBV12-3 or TRBV12-4 and TRBJ2-2; the D is unclear. The ends were cut back, 10 bases at V and 5 bases at J, with 8 bases in the middle. This CDR3 is 11 amino acids long. The CDR3 bases are TGTGCCACTAGAAGGACCGGGGAGCTGTTTTTT. Its protein is CATRRTGELFF.

The CDR3 loop is CASSLGLAGASYEQYF. In DNA form, the CDR3 reads TGTGCCAGCAGCTTAGGGCTAGCGGGAGCGTCCTACGAGCAGTACTTC. This rearrangement joins TRBV11-2 to TRBJ2-7; 10 nucleotides align to TRBD2. The CDR3 runs to 16 residues. The trim removed 1 base at V and 1 base at J, leaving 4 bases unmatched. In germline, CDR1 is SGHAT, CDR2 FQNNGV.

The genes are TRBV5-1 and TRBJ2-3; D ambiguous. The length of the CDR3 is 14 residues. V lost 4 bases and J lost 2, with 11 bases in between. Germline CDR1 is SGHRS and CDR2 is YFSETQ. CDR3 loop: CASSPPTDTDTQYF. The CDR3 bases are TGCGCCAGCAGCCCTCCGACGGACACAGATACGCAGTATTTT.